This T cell receptor (beta chain) was obtained from a study of response to subunit inactivated influenza vaccine (dated by TCRdb to between 2018 and 2020). Background for the entire study: Deep quantitative T cell receptor repertoire profiling was used in the study to track responses to a trivalent subunit inactivated influenza vaccine. Broader findings and caveats from the paper: It was suggested by the authors that each seasonal influenza vaccination may recruit only a limited number of new T cells.

Library prep was done by RT-PCR. The data were produced on an Illumina HiSeq 2500. Using fastp at Q25 and MiXCR, TCRdb reprocessed the public reads and kept productive beta chains. Every CDR3 protein is listed once, alongside the most common genes and DNA of its rows. This sample lists 300,000 to 350,000 distinct CDR3 sequences; around 22% were detected once. Over 9% of the sample is taken by the ten largest. Points on this clonotype: Its antigen remains unidentified. No much larger clone exists at a distance of one base, and base qualities are not known.

Relative to germline, V is missing 6 bases and J is missing 2 bases, with 9 bases of the junction outside any gene match. From cysteine to phenylalanine, the CDR3 is 15 amino acids long. Only the CDR3 DNA stays, 45 bases, in frame from base 1. The CDR1 and CDR2 encoded by the germline V gene are MNHNS and SASEGT. The clonotype comes from a man aged 45 to 75 who received an inactivated influenza vaccine. Donor details come from another sample of the same person, matched by shared clones. The chain is made from TRBV6-1 and TRBJ1-2; 7 bases in the middle match TRBD1. Sequencing used PBMCs from blood, obtained less than 22 months after vaccination. CDR3 protein: CASRPGQRANYGYTF. The DNA sequence follows: TGTGCCAGCAGACCGGGACAGAGAGCCAACTATGGCTACACCTTC.